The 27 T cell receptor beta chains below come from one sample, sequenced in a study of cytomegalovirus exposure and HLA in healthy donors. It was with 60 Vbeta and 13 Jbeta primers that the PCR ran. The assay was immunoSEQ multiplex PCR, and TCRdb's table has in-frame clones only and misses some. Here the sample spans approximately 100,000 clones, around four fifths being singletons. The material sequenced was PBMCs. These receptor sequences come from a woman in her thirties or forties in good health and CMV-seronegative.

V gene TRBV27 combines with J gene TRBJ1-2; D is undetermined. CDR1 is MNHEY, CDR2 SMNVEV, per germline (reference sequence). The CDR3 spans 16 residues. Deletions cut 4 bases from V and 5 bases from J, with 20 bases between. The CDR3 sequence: CASSSRGTPLLYGYTF. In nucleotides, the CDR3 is TGTGCCAGCAGTTCCCGCGGCACCCCGCTCTTATATGGCTACACCTTC.

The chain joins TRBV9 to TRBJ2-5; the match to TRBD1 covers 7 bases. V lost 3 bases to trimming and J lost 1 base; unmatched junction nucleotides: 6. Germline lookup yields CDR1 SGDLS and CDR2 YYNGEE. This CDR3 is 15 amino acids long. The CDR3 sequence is CASSAGTVVQETQYF. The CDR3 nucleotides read TGTGCCAGCAGCGCGGGGACAGTCGTCCAAGAGACCCAGTACTTC.

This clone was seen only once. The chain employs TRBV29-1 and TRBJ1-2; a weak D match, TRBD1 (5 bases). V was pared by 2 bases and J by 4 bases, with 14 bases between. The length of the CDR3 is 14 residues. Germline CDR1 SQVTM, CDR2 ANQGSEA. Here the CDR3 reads CSVEWGGAGYGYTF. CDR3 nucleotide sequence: TGCAGCGTTGAATGGGGGGGAGCAGGCTATGGCTACACCTTC.

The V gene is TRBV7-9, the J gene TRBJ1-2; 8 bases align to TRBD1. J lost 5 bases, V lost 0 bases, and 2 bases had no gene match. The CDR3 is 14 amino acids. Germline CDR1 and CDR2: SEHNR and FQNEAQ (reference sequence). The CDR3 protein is CASSLADRGYGYTF. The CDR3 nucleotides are TGTGCCAGCAGCTTAGCTGACAGGGGATATGGCTACACCTTC.

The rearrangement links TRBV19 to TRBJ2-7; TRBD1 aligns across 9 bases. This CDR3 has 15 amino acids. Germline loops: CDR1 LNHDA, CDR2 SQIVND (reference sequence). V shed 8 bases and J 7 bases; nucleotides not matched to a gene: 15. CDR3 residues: CASSRGQGTPAEQYF. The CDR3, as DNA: TGTGCCAGTTCCCGGGGACAGGGTACCCCAGCGGAGCAGTACTTC.

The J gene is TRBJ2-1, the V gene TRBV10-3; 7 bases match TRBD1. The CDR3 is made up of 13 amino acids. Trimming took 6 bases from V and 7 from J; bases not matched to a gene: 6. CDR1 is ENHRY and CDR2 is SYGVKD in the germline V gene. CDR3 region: CAIRGQASNEQFF. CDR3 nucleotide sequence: TGTGCCATCAGAGGACAGGCGAGTAATGAGCAGTTCTTC.

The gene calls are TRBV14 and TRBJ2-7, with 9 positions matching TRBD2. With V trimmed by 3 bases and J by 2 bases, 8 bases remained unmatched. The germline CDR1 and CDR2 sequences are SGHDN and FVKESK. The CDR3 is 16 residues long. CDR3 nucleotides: TGTGCCAGCAGCCAGACCCGGCTAGCGGGAACCTACGAGCAGTACTTC. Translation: CASSQTRLAGTYEQYF.

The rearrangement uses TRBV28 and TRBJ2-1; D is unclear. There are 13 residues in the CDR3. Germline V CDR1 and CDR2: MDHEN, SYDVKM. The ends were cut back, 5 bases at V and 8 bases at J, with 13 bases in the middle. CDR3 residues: CASSPVARDEQFF. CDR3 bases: TGTGCCAGCAGTCCCGTCGCTCGGGATGAGCAGTTCTTC.

The CDR3 protein is CAGIGVGGVTDTQYF. The DNA of the CDR3 is TGTGCCGGCATAGGAGTCGGCGGAGTCACAGATACGCAGTATTTT. The chain joins TRBV28 to TRBJ2-3; D not resolved. The CDR3 totals 15 residues. Germline CDR1 and CDR2: MDHEN and SYDVKM. Trimming cost V 11 bases and J 2 bases, with 20 bases left between them.

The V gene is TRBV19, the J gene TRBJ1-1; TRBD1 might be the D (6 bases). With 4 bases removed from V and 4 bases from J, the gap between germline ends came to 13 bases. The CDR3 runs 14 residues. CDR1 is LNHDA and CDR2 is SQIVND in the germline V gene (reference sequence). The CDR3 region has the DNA TGTGCCAGTAGTACAAAAGCGGGGGCCACTGAAGCTTTCTTT. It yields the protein CASSTKAGATEAFF.

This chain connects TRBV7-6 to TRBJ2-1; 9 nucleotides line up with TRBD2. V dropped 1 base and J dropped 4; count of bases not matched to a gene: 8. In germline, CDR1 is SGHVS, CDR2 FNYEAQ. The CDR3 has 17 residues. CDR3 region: CASSLVVPSGKYNEQFF. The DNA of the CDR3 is TGTGCCAGCAGCTTAGTAGTCCCTAGCGGGAAATACAATGAGCAGTTCTTC.

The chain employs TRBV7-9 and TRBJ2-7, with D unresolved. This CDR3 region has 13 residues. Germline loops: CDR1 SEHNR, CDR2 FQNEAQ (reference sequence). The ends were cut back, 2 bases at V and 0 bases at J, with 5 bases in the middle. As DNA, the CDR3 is TGTGCCAGCAGCTTATATTCCTCCTACGAGCAGTACTTC. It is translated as CASSLYSSYEQYF.

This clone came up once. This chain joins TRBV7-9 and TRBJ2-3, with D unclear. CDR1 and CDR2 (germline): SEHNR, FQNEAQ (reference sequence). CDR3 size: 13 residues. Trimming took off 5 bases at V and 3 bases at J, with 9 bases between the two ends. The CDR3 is CASSHTTTDTQYF. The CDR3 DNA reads TGTGCCAGCAGCCACACAACAACAGATACGCAGTATTTT.

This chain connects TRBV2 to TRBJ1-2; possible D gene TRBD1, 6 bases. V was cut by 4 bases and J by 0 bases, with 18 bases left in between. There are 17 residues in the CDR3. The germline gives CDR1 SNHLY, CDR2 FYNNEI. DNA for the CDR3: TGTGCCAGCAGTGTCAATACTGGTGGGGGCCCTAACTATGGCTACACCTTC. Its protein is CASSVNTGGGPNYGYTF.

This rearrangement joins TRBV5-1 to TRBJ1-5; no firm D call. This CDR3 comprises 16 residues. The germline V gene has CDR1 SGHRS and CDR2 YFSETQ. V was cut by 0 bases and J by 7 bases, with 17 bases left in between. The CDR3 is CASSLGGSSFGQPQHF. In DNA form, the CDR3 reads TGCGCCAGCAGCTTGGGAGGCTCGTCTTTCGGCCAGCCCCAGCATTTT.

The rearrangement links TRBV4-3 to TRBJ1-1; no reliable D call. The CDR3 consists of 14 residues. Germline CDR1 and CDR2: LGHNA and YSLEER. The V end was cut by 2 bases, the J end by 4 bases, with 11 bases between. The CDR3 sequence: CASSQSSVGTEAFF. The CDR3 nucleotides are TGCGCCAGCAGCCAAAGCAGCGTTGGCACTGAAGCTTTCTTT.

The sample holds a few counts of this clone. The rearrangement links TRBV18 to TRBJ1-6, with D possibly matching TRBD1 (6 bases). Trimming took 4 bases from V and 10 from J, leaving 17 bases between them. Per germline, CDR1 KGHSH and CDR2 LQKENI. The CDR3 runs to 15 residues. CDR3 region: CASSQTADRGSPLHF. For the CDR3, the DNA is TGTGCCAGCTCACAGACAGCGGATAGGGGGTCACCCCTCCACTTT.

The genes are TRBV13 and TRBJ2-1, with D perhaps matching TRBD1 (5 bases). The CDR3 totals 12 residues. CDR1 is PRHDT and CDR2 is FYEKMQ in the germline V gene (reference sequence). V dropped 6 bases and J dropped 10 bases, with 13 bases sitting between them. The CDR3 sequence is CASRLGEGEQFF. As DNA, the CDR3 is TGTGCCAGCAGGCTAGGGGAAGGGGAGCAGTTCTTC.

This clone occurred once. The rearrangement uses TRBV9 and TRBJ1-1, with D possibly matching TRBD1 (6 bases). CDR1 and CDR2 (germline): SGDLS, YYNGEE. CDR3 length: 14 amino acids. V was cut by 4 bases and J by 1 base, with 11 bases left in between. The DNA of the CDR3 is TGTGCCAGCAGCACCGGACAGAGGAACACTGAAGCTTTCTTT. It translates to CASSTGQRNTEAFF.

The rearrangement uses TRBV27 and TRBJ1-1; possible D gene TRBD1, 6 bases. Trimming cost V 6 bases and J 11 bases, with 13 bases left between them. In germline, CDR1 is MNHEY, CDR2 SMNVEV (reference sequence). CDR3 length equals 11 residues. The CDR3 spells CASRGGLGAFF. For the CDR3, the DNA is TGTGCCAGCAGGGGGGGGCTAGGGGCTTTCTTT.

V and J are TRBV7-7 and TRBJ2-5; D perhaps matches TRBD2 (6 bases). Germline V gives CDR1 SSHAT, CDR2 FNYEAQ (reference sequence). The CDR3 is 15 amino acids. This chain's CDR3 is CAIETWRGHQETQYF. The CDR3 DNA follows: TGTGCTATCGAGACATGGCGGGGACACCAAGAGACCCAGTACTTC.

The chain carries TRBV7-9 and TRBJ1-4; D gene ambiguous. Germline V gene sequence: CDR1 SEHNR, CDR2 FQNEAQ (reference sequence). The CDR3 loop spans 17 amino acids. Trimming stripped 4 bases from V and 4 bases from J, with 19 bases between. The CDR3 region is CASSSNLMGDLNEKLFF. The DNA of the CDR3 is TGTGCCAGCAGCTCAAATCTCATGGGAGACCTTAATGAAAAACTGTTTTTT.

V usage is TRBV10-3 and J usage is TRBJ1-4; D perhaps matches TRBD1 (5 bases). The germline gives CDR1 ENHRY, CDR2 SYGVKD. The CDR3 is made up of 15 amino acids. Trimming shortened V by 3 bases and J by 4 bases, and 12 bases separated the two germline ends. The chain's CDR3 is CAISDISGDNEKLFF. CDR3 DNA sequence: TGTGCCATCAGTGATATATCGGGGGATAATGAAAAACTGTTTTTT.

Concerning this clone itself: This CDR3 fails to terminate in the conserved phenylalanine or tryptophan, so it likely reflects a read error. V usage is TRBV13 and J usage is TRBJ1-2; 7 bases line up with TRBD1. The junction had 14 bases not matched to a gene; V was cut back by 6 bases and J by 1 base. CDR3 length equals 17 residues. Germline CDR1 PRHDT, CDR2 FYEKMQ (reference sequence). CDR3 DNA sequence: TGTGCCAGCAGTCAACAATACCGGGACAGCTTTAACTATGGCTACACCCTC. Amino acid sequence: CASSQQYRDSFNYGYTL.

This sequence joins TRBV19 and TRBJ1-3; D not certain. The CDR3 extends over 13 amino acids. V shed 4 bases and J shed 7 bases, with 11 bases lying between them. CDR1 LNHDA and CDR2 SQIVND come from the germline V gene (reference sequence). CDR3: CASSTSRGNTIYF. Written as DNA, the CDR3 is TGTGCCAGTAGTACGTCAAGAGGTAACACCATATATTTT.

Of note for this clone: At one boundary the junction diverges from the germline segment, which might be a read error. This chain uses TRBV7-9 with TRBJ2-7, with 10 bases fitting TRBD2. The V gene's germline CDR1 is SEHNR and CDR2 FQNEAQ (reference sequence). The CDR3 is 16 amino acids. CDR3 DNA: TGTTCCAGCAGCCGACCATCTAGCGGGAGTACCTACGAGCAGTACTTC. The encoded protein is CSSSRPSSGSTYEQYF. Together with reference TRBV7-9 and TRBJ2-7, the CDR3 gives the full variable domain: DTGVSQNPRHKITKRGQNVTFRCDPISEHNRLYWYRQTLGQGPEFLTYFQNEAQLEKSRLLSDRFSAERPKGSFSTLEIQRTEQGDSAMYLCSSSRPSSGSTYEQYFGPGTRLTVT.

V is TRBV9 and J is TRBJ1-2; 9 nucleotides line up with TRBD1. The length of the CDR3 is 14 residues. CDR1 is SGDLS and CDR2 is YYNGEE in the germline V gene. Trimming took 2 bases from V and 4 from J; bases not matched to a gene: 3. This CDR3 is CASSVGTGTYGYTF. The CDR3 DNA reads TGTGCCAGCAGCGTGGGGACAGGGACCTATGGCTACACCTTC. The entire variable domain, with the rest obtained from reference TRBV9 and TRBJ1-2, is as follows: DSGVTQTPKHLITATGQRVTLRCSPRSGDLSVYWYQQSLDQGLQFLIQYYNGEERAKGNILERFSAQQFPDLHSELNLSSLELGDSALYFCASSVGTGTYGYTFGSGTRLTVV.